These T cell receptor beta chains were read from a single sample in a study of blood T cells in healthy people across ages. TCRdb re-called the 5' RACE reads through MiXCR, storing one row per CDR3 protein. This sample yields around 500,000 distinct CDR3 sequences, of which under 55% are seen a single time; approximately 23% belongs to the top ten. Specimen: blood. Source of these receptors: a man of 80 years or more in good health. Both conserved end residues are part of each CDR3. The order of the fields is clone size, V gene, J gene, D gene, CDR3 protein, CDR3 DNA. A D gene is named only where the DNA matches it firmly. The size entry is marked missing in some rows and otherwise reads once, few, many or a size class.

>many|TRBV6-6|TRBJ2-5|NA
CASSPRAGRVETQYF
TGTGCCAGCAGCCCCAGGGCGGGAAGGGTGGAGACCCAGTACTTC
>NA|TRBV7-2|TRBJ1-1|TRBD1
CASSARQGGNSEAFF
TGTGCCAGCAGCGCGAGACAGGGAGGGAACTCTGAAGCTTTCTTT
>NA|TRBV7-8|TRBJ1-5|NA
CASSPGRGGSNQPQHF
TGTGCCAGCAGCCCAGGTCGGGGGGGTAGCAATCAGCCCCAGCATTTT
>NA|TRBV30|TRBJ2-4|NA
CAWSVLQTEQYF
TGTGCCTGGAGTGTACTACAAACGGAGCAGTACTTC
>NA|TRBV15|TRBJ1-5|NA
CATSRERGSDQPQHF
TGTGCCACCAGCAGAGAGCGGGGCTCCGATCAGCCCCAGCATTTT
>NA|TRBV25-1|TRBJ2-5|TRBD1
CASSRDSSSFKETQYF
TGTGCCAGCAGCCGGGACAGTTCCTCGTTCAAAGAGACCCAGTACTTC
>few|TRBV7-2|TRBJ1-2|NA
CASSLTRQNYGYTF
TGTGCCAGCAGCTTAACACGCCAAAACTATGGCTACACCTTC
>few|TRBV20-1|TRBJ2-1|TRBD2
CSAGPLAGGYNEQFF
TGCAGTGCTGGCCCGCTAGCGGGGGGGTACAATGAGCAGTTCTTC
>NA|TRBV7-2|TRBJ2-3|NA
CASSFYQGSTDTQYF
TGTGCCAGCAGCTTCTATCAGGGAAGCACAGATACGCAGTATTTT
>NA|TRBV4-2|TRBJ2-3|TRBD2
CASSLQGTTSGRVLRTDTQYF
TGTGCCAGCAGCCTCCAGGGGACGACTAGCGGGAGGGTATTGCGCACAGATACGCAGTATTTT
>many|TRBV6-6|TRBJ2-3|NA
CASSSPGDTQYF
TGTGCCAGCAGTTCCCCGGGGGATACGCAGTATTTT
>NA|TRBV9|TRBJ2-5|NA
CASSVSATAGETQYF
TGTGCCAGCAGCGTTTCAGCTACCGCGGGAGAGACCCAGTACTTC
>NA|TRBV29-1|TRBJ2-5|NA
CSVGGTGNEQYF
TGCAGCGTTGGCGGGACCGGGAATGAGCAGTACTTC
>NA|TRBV2|TRBJ2-7|NA
CASAGSGYEQYF
TGTGCCAGCGCAGGGTCTGGGTACGAGCAGTACTTC
>NA|TRBV28|TRBJ2-7|TRBD1
CASNAPGQGTYEQYF
TGTGCCAGCAATGCCCCGGGACAGGGGACCTACGAGCAGTACTTC
>many|TRBV6-5|TRBJ2-1|TRBD1
CASSSSLSGQGYNEQFF
TGTGCCAGCAGTTCCTCCTTGAGCGGACAGGGGTACAATGAGCAGTTCTTC
>NA|TRBV3-1|TRBJ2-1|TRBD2
CASSQVGTSGGSYNEQFF
TGTGCCAGCAGCCAAGTTGGGACTAGCGGCGGCTCCTACAATGAGCAGTTCTTC
>NA|TRBV25-1|TRBJ2-1|TRBD2
CASRTSSSGPYNEQFF
TGTGCCAGCAGGACCTCTTCTAGCGGACCCTACAATGAGCAGTTCTTC
>few|TRBV5-1|TRBJ2-7|NA
CASSLAGTGLYEQYF
TGCGCCAGCAGCTTGGCCGGGACCGGCTTATACGAGCAGTACTTC
>NA|TRBV2|TRBJ2-7|TRBD2
CASSVTSGSYNEQYF
TGTGCCAGCAGCGTAACTAGCGGCTCCTACAATGAGCAGTACTTC
>few|TRBV28|TRBJ2-3|TRBD2
CASTTLAGGRNTQYF
TGTGCCAGCACTACACTAGCGGGAGGGCGAAATACGCAGTATTTT
>NA|TRBV5-1|TRBJ2-1|TRBD2
CASSLTGGNYNEQFF
TGCGCCAGCAGCTTAACGGGAGGTAACTACAATGAGCAGTTCTTC
>NA|TRBV24-1|TRBJ2-7|TRBD1
CATSDSGTAYEQYF
TGTGCCACCAGTGATTCCGGGACAGCCTACGAGCAGTACTTC
>NA|TRBV6-5|TRBJ1-2|TRBD1
CASTTTGRAGYTF
TGTGCCAGCACTACGACAGGGAGGGCTGGCTACACCTTC
>NA|TRBV2|TRBJ2-5|TRBD1
CASRRDRAAVETQYF
TGTGCCAGCAGGCGGGACAGGGCCGCGGTAGAGACCCAGTACTTC
>NA|TRBV20-1|TRBJ2-1|TRBD2
CSAPVAGGLNEQFF
TGCAGTGCTCCAGTAGCGGGAGGTTTGAATGAGCAGTTCTTC
>many|TRBV6-5|TRBJ2-7|TRBD1
CASSYGTGGVRDEQYF
TGTGCCAGCAGTTACGGGACAGGGGGCGTCCGGGACGAGCAGTACTTC
>NA|TRBV29-1|TRBJ1-2|NA
CSVEDGYTF
TGCAGCGTTGAAGATGGCTACACCTTC
>NA|TRBV9|TRBJ2-7|TRBD1
CASSARQGETRDEQYF
TGTGCCAGCAGCGCCCGACAGGGGGAGACCCGGGACGAGCAGTACTTC
>few|TRBV27|TRBJ2-1|NA
CASFLNRGGRNEQFF
TGTGCCAGCTTCCTAAACAGGGGGGGACGGAACGAGCAGTTCTTC
>few|TRBV24-1|TRBJ2-1|NA
CATSDPGTYYNEQFF
TGTGCCACCAGTGACCCCGGGACTTACTACAATGAGCAGTTCTTC
>NA|TRBV21-1|TRBJ1-2|NA
CASSKVPLYGYTF
TGTGCCAGCAGCAAAGTCCCCCTCTATGGCTACACCTTC
>once|TRBV11-2|TRBJ2-3|NA
CASISRGAIGTDTQYF
TGTGCCAGCATCTCCCGGGGGGCCATCGGCACAGATACGCAGTATTTT
>NA|TRBV6-6|TRBJ2-5|TRBD2
CASSGGGETQYF
TGCGCCAGCAGCGGGGGAGGAGAGACCCAGTACTTC
>NA|TRBV28|TRBJ2-1|TRBD2
CASSPPGLAGGSNEQFF
TGTGCCAGCAGTCCCCCGGGACTAGCGGGAGGATCCAATGAGCAGTTCTTC
>many|TRBV5-1|TRBJ2-1|TRBD1
CASSFSQGAVDEQFF
TGCGCCAGCAGCTTTAGCCAGGGGGCGGTGGATGAGCAGTTCTTC
>many|TRBV6-6|TRBJ1-4|TRBD1
CASSYSQGDSHEKLFF
TGTGCCAGCAGTTACTCTCAGGGGGACAGTCATGAAAAACTGTTTTTT
>NA|TRBV12-3/TRBV12-4|TRBJ2-1|NA
CASSFSGLPTYNEQFF
TGTGCCAGCAGTTTCAGTGGACTCCCCACCTACAATGAGCAGTTCTTC
>NA|TRBV11-1|TRBJ1-1|NA
CASSFAGEGTEAFF
TGTGCCAGCAGCTTCGCAGGGGAGGGCACTGAAGCTTTCTTT
>NA|TRBV29-1|TRBJ1-2|TRBD1
CSVHNRGSTGGYTF
TGCAGCGTACACAACAGGGGATCCACAGGGGGCTACACCTTC
>few|TRBV7-9|TRBJ2-7|TRBD1
CASSGQGIDEQYF
TGTGCCAGCAGCGGACAGGGTATCGACGAGCAGTACTTC
>few|TRBV29-1|TRBJ2-7|NA
CSVDSGSREQYF
TGCAGCGTTGATTCAGGTTCTCGCGAGCAGTACTTC